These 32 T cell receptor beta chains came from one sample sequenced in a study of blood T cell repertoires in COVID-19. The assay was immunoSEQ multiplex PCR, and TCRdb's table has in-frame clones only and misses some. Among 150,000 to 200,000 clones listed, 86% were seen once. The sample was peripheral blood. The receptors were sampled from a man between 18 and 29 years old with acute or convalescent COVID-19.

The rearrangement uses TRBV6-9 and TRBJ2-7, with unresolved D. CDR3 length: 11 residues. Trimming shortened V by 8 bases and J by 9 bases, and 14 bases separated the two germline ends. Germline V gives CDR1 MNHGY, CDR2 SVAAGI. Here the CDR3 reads CASLSKTWQYF. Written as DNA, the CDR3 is TGTGCCAGCCTGAGTAAAACTTGGCAGTACTTC.

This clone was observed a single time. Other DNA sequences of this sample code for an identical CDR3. CDR3 coding DNA: TGTGCCAGCTCACCGGGACAGAACACTGAAGCTTTCTTT. Amino acids: CASSPGQNTEAFF. The J gene is TRBJ1-1, the V gene TRBV18, with D perhaps TRBD1 (6 bases). Trimming cost V 3 bases and J 1 base, with 6 bases left between them. Germline loops: CDR1 KGHSH, CDR2 LQKENI. The CDR3 consists of 13 residues.

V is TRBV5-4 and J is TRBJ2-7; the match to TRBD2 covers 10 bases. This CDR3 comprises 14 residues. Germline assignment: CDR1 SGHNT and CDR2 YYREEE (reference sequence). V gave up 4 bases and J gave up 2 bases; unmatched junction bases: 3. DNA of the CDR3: TGTGCCAGCAGCCACACTAGCGGGGCCTACGAGCAGTACTTC. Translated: CASSHTSGAYEQYF.

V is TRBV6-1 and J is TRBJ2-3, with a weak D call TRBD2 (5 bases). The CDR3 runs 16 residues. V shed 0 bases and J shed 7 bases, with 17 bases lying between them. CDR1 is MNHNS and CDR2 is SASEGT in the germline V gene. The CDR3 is CASSEAAGYGPYTQYF. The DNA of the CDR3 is TGTGCCAGCAGTGAAGCTGCGGGTTACGGCCCTTATACGCAGTATTTT.

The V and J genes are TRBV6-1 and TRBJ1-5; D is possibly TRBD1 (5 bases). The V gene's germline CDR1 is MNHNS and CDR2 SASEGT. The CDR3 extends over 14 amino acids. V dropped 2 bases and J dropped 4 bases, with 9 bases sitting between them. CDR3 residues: CASSEFDSNQPQHF. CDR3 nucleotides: TGTGCCAGCAGTGAATTCGACAGTAATCAGCCCCAGCATTTT.

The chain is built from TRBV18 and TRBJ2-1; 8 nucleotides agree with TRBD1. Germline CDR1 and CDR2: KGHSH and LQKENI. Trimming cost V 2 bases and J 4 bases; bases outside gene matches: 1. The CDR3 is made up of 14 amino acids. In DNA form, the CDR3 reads TGTGCCAGCTCACCAGGGACAGGATACAATGAGCAGTTCTTC. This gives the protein CASSPGTGYNEQFF.

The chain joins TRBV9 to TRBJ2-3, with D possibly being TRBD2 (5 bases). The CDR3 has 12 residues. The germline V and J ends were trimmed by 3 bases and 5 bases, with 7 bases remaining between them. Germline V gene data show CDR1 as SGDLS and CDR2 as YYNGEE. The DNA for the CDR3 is TGTGCCAGCAGCGCAGAGGGAGATACGCAGTATTTT. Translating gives CASSAEGDTQYF. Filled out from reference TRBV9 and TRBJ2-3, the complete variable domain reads DSGVTQTPKHLITATGQRVTLRCSPRSGDLSVYWYQQSLDQGLQFLIQYYNGEERAKGNILERFSAQQFPDLHSELNLSSLELGDSALYFCASSAEGDTQYFGPGTRLTVL.

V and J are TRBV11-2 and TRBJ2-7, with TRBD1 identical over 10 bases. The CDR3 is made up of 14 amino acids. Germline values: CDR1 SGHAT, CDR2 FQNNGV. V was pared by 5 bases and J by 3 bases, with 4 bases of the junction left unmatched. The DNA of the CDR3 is TGTGCCAGCAGCCAGGGACAGGGGAACTACGAGCAGTACTTC. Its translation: CASSQGQGNYEQYF.

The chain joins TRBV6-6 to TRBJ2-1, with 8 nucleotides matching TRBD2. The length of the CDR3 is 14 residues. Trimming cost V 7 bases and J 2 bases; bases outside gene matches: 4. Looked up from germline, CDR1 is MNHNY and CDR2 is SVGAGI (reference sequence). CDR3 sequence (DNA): TGTGCCAGCATCCTCGGGGGGGCCTACAATGAGCAGTTCTTC. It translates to CASILGGAYNEQFF.

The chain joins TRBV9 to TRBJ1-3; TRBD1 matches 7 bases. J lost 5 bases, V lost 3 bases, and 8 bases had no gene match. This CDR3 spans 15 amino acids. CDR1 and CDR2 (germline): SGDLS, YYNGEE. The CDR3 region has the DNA TGTGCCAGCAGCGACGACAGGGAAAGTAGAAACACCATATATTTT. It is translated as CASSDDRESRNTIYF.

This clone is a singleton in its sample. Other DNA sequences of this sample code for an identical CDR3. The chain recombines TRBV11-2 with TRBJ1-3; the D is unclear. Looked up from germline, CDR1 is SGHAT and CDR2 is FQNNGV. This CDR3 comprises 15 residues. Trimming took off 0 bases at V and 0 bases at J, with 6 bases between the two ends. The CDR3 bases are TGTGCCAGCAGCTTAGATCCAGTCTCTGGAAACACCATATATTTT. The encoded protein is CASSLDPVSGNTIYF. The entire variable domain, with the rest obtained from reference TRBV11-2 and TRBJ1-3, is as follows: EAGVAQSPRYKIIEKRQSVAFWCNPISGHATLYWYQQILGQGPKLLIQFQNNGVVDDSQLPKDRFSAERLKGVDSTLKIQPAKLEDSAVYLCASSLDPVSGNTIYFGEGSWLTVV.

The CDR3 DNA reads as TGTGCCATCAGTGACGAGATCAGGGATTACCGGACTAGCGGGGGCCGAACGGGGACCCAGTACTTC. Encoded protein: CAISDEIRDYRTSGGRTGTQYF. The gene calls are TRBV10-3 and TRBJ2-5; 13 bases align to TRBD2. V shed 3 bases and J 7 bases; nucleotides not matched to a gene: 26. In germline, CDR1 is ENHRY, CDR2 SYGVKD. This CDR3 region has 22 residues.

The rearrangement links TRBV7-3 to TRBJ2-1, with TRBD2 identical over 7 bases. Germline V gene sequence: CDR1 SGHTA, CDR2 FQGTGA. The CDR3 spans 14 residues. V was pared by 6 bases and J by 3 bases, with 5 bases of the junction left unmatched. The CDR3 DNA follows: TGTGCCAGCAGTCCCGGGGGGTACTACAATGAGCAGTTCTTC. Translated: CASSPGGYYNEQFF.

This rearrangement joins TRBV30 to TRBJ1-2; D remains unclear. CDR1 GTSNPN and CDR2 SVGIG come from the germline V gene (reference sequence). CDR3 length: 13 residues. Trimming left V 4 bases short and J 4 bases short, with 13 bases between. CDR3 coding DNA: TGTGCCTGGACCCGCTCTGGAGTCTATGGCTACACCTTC. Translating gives CAWTRSGVYGYTF.

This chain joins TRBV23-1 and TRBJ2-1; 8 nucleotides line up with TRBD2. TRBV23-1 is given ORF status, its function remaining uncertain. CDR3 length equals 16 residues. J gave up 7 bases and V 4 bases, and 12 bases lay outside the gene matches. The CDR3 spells CASSPLLVERGNEQFF. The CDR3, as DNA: TGCGCCAGCAGTCCATTGTTAGTAGAGCGGGGGAATGAGCAGTTCTTC.

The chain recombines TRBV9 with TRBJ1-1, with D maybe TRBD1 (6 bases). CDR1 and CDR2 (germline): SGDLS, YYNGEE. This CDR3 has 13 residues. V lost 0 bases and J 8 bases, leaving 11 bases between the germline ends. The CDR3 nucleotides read TGTGCCAGCAGCGTAGGTAGTCAGGGGGAAGCTTTCTTT. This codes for CASSVGSQGEAFF.

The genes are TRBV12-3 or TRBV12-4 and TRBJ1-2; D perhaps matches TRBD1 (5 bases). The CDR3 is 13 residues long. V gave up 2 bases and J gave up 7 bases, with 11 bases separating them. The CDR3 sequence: CASSLSGGGGYTF. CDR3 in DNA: TGTGCCAGCAGTTTATCGGGGGGTGGTGGCTACACCTTC.

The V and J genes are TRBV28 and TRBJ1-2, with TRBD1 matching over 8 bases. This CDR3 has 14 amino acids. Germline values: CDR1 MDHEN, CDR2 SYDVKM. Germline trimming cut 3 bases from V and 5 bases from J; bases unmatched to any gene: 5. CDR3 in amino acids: CASSFRTGRYGYTF. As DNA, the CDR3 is TGTGCCAGCAGTTTCCGGACAGGGCGATATGGCTACACCTTC.

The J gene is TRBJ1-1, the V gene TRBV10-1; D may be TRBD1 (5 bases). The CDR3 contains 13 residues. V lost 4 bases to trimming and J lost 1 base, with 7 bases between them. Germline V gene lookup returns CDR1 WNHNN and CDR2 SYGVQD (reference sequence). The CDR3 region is CASSATGNTEAFF. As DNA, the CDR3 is TGCGCCAGCAGTGCTACAGGGAACACTGAAGCTTTCTTT.

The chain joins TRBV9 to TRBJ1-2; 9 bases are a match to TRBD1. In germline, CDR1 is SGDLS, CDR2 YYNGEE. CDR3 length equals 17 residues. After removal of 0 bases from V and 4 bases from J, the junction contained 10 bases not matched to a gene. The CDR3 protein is CASSVDPRQGGGYGYTF. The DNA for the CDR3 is TGTGCCAGCAGCGTAGATCCCCGACAGGGGGGGGGCTATGGCTACACCTTC.

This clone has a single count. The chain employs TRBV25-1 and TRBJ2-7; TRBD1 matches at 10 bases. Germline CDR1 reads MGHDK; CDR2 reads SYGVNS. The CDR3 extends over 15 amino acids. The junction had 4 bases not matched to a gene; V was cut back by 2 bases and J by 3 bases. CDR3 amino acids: CASSERTGGLYEQYF. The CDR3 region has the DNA TGTGCCAGCAGTGAACGGACAGGGGGGCTCTACGAGCAGTACTTC.

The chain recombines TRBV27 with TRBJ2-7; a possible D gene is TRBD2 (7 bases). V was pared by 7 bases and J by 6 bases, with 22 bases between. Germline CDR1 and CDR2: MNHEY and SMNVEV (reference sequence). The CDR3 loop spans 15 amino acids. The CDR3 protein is CASTKQRGGFFEQYV. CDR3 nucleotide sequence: TGTGCCAGCACCAAGCAGAGGGGGGGCTTCTTCGAGCAGTACGTC.

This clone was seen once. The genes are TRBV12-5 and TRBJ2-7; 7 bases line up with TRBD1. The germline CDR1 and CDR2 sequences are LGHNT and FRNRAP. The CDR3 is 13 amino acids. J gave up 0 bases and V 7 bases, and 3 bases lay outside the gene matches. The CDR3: CASAQGPSYEQYV. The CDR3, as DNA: TGTGCTAGTGCACAGGGGCCCTCCTACGAGCAGTACGTC.

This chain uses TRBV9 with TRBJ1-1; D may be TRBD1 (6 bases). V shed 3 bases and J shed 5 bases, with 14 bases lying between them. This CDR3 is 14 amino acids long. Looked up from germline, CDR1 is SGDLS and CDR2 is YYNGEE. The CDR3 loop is CASSGPQGGTEAFF. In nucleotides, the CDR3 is TGTGCCAGCAGCGGCCCACAGGGTGGGACTGAAGCTTTCTTT.

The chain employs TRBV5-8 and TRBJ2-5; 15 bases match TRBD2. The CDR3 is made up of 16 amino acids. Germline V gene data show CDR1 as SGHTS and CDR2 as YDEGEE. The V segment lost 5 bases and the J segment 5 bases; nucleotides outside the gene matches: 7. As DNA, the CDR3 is TGTGCCAGCAGTCCCGGGACTAGCGGGGGGCAGGAGACCCAGTACTTC. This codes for CASSPGTSGGQETQYF.

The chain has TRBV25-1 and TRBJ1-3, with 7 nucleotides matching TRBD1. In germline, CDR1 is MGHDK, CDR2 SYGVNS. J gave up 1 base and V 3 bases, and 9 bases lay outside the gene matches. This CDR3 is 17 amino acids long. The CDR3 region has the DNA TGTGCCAGCAGTGACCTACCCGGGACAGAATCTGGAAACACCATATATTTT. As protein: CASSDLPGTESGNTIYF.

The CDR3 spells CAISDAQGNQPQHF. The CDR3, as DNA: TGTGCCATCAGTGACGCCCAGGGTAATCAGCCCCAGCATTTT. This sequence joins TRBV10-3 and TRBJ1-5, with D possibly being TRBD1 (5 bases). CDR1 ENHRY and CDR2 SYGVKD come from the germline V gene. V lost 3 bases and J lost 4, with 10 bases in between. This CDR3 spans 14 amino acids.

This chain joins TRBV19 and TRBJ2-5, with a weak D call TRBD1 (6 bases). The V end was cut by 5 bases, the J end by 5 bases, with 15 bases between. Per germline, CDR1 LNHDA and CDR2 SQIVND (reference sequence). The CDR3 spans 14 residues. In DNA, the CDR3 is TGTGCCAGTAGTCCCCAGGGGTTAGAGGAGACCCAGTACTTC. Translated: CASSPQGLEETQYF.

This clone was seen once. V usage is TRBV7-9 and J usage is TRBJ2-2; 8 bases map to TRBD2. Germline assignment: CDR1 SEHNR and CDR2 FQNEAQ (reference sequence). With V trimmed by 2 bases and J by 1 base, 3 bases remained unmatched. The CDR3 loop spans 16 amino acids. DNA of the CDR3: TGTGCCAGCAGCTTACTAAGCGGGGGGAACACCGGGGAGCTGTTTTTT. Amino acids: CASSLLSGGNTGELFF.

CDR3 sequence reads: CASSGGRSYEQYV. CDR3 in DNA: TGTGCCAGCAGTGGGGGCAGGTCCTACGAGCAGTACGTC. The rearrangement links TRBV2 to TRBJ2-7; TRBD1 might be the D (5 bases). V lost 4 bases to trimming and J lost 1 base, with 8 bases between them. Germline V lookup: CDR1 SNHLY, CDR2 FYNNEI. The CDR3 runs to 13 residues.

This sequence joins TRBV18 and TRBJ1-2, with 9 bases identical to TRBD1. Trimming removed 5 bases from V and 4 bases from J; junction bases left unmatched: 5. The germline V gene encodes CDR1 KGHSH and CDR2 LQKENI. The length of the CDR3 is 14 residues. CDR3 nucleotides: TGTGCCAGCTCAACGGGACAGGGTGCCTATGGCTACACCTTC. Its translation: CASSTGQGAYGYTF.

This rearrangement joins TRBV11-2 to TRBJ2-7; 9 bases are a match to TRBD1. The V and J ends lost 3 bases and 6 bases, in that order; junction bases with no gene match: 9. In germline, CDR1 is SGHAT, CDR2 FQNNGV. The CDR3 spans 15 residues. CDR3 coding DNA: TGTGCCAGCAGCTTGGGGAGGGGACAGGGAATCGAGCAGTACGTC. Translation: CASSLGRGQGIEQYV.